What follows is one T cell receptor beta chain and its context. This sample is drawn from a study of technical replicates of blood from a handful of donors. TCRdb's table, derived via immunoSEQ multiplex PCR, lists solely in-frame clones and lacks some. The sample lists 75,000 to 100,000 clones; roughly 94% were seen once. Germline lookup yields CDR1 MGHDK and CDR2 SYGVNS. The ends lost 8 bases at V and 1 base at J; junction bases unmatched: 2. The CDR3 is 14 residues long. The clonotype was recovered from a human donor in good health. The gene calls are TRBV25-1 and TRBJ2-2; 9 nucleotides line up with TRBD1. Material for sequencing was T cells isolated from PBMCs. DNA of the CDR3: TGTGCCAGCGAGGACAGGGGGAACACCGGGGAGCTGTTTTTT. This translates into CASEDRGNTGELFF.